A single TCR beta chain is shown here with its context. Its specificity is unknown. These data are taken from a study of cytomegalovirus exposure and HLA in healthy donors. Study-level information: The 100 to 150 validation repertoires were reported in a later analysis to have been generated on the same platform as the roughly 720 first-cohort repertoires. Study findings and constraints: Confirmation was obtained in vitro that a few CMV-associated chains are specific for CMV antigens. The investigators catalogued 150 or so TCR beta chains as cytomegalovirus-associated. Reported results showed that the classifier diagnosed cytomegalovirus status with high specificity and sensitivity.

Clones were read by immunoSEQ multiplex PCR, and TCRdb kept only the in-frame ones, dropping some. The sample includes about 250,000 clones, about 88% of them seen just once. Germline V CDR1 and CDR2: LGHNA, YSLEER. CDR3 size: 17 residues. V shed 0 bases, J shed 9 bases, and the junction held 7 bases outside the gene matches. Sequencing was done on a sample of PBMCs. The receptor comes from a man younger than 30 in good health and CMV-seropositive. The V gene is TRBV4-3, the J gene TRBJ2-1, with 14 bases lining up with TRBD2. The CDR3 sequence is CASSQESMTSGRGEQFF. Here the CDR3 DNA reads TGCGCCAGCAGCCAAGAAAGCATGACTAGCGGGAGGGGTGAGCAGTTCTTC.